These 18 T cell receptor beta chains originate from one sample sequenced in a study of T cell responses to AZD1222 COVID-19 vaccine. Sequencing used immunoSEQ multiplex PCR; TCRdb keeps in-frame clones, though not all of them. The table includes around 88,000 clones, 88% detected once. Sequencing was performed on peripheral blood, taken on day 0 of MenACWY control vaccination. The receptors come from an adult in good health.

CDR3 sequence (DNA): TGTGCCAGCAAAACAGGTCCGTATCACTCACCCCTCCACTTT. Translated: CASKTGPYHSPLHF. V is TRBV28 and J is TRBJ1-6; maybe TRBD1 (5 bases). Germline-derived CDR1 and CDR2 are MDHEN and SYDVKM. The CDR3 has 14 residues. Trimming removed 7 bases from V and 10 bases from J, with 17 bases in between.

V usage is TRBV5-1 and J usage is TRBJ2-7; D is ambiguous. Germline V lookup: CDR1 SGHRS, CDR2 YFSETQ. The V end was cut by 4 bases, the J end by 3 bases, with 11 bases between. This CDR3 has 13 amino acids. Here the CDR3 reads CASSTSELYEQYF. The CDR3 bases are TGCGCCAGCAGCACGTCAGAGCTCTACGAGCAGTACTTC.

The rearrangement uses TRBV7-2 and TRBJ2-3, with 9 nucleotides matching TRBD2. CDR1 SGHTA and CDR2 FQGNSA come from the germline V gene. V was pared by 0 bases and J by 2 bases, with 15 bases of the junction left unmatched. The CDR3 runs to 20 residues. CDR3 residues: CASSLATRTSVYTTTDTQYF. DNA of the CDR3: TGTGCCAGCAGCTTAGCAACTAGGACTAGCGTATATACAACCACAGATACGCAGTATTTT.

The gene calls are TRBV19 and TRBJ1-6; D gene uncertain. The CDR3 is 17 amino acids. CDR1 LNHDA and CDR2 SQIVND come from the germline V gene (reference sequence). The V end lost 5 bases, the J end lost 0 bases, and 14 bases lay between the germline ends. The CDR3 is CASSEEGRSSYNSPLHF. DNA of the CDR3: TGTGCCAGTAGTGAGGAAGGCAGGAGCTCCTATAATTCACCCCTCCACTTT.

The rearrangement uses TRBV5-1 and TRBJ2-5; perhaps TRBD1 as D (5 bases). The CDR3 is 11 amino acids. Germline-derived CDR1 and CDR2 are SGHRS and YFSETQ. With 7 bases removed from V and 5 bases from J, the gap between germline ends came to 9 bases. The chain's CDR3 is CASRKGETQYF. The CDR3 DNA is TGCGCCAGCCGGAAGGGGGAGACCCAGTACTTC.

CDR3 DNA: TGCGCCAGCAGCTTGCACGACGAGCAGTACTTC. Translated, it gives CASSLHDEQYF. The chain uses TRBV5-1 and TRBJ2-7, with D unresolved. The V end was cut by 1 base, the J end by 5 bases, with 4 bases between. The CDR3 loop spans 11 amino acids. Germline V gene data show CDR1 as SGHRS and CDR2 as YFSETQ.

The chain joins TRBV7-9 to TRBJ1-1; D unresolved. The CDR3 spans 15 residues. Deletions cut 5 bases from V and 1 base from J, with 14 bases between. Germline assignment: CDR1 SEHNR and CDR2 FQNEAQ (reference sequence). The CDR3 sequence: CASSPMLGTNTEAFF. In DNA, the CDR3 is TGTGCCAGCAGCCCTATGCTGGGAACGAACACTGAAGCTTTCTTT.

This chain links TRBV7-9 with TRBJ1-6; no reliable D call. The CDR3 is 18 residues long. Germline loops: CDR1 SEHNR, CDR2 FQNEAQ (reference sequence). Trimming pared 5 bases from V and 0 bases from J, leaving 17 bases between. CDR3 nucleotide sequence: TGTGCCAGCAGCCCCTCTTGGGCGGGGAACTCCTATAATTCACCCCTCCACTTT. Translated, it gives CASSPSWAGNSYNSPLHF. Full variable domain (missing parts from reference TRBV7-9 and TRBJ1-6): DTGVSQNPRHKITKRGQNVTFRCDPISEHNRLYWYRQTLGQGPEFLTYFQNEAQLEKSRLLSDRFSAERPKGSFSTLEIQRTEQGDSAMYLCASSPSWAGNSYNSPLHFGNGTRLTVT.

The V and J genes are TRBV5-4 and TRBJ1-1, with D possibly matching TRBD1 (6 bases). This CDR3 is 15 amino acids long. Germline V gene sequence: CDR1 SGHNT, CDR2 YYREEE (reference sequence). The V end was cut by 7 bases, the J end by 4 bases, with 20 bases between. For the CDR3, the DNA is TGTGCCAGCTCCATGCGGGGGGCTGATGGCACTGAAGCTTTCTTT. As protein: CASSMRGADGTEAFF.

CDR3 nucleotides: TGTGCCAGCGCGGGGGACAGGGGAAGCTCGACCTACGAGCAGTACTTC. Translation: CASAGDRGSSTYEQYF. The chain is built from TRBV11-1 and TRBJ2-7, with 10 bases lining up with TRBD1. The trim removed 8 bases at V and 2 bases at J, leaving 12 bases unmatched. Germline values: CDR1 SGHAT, CDR2 FQDESV (reference sequence). The CDR3 contains 16 residues.

The chain carries TRBV7-8 and TRBJ2-7, with no clear D. V was trimmed by 2 bases and J by 0 bases, leaving 11 bases between them. The germline CDR1 and CDR2 sequences are SGHVS and FQNEAQ. The CDR3 is made up of 15 amino acids. CDR3 sequence reads: CASSLNKRSSYEQYF. The CDR3 bases are TGTGCCAGCAGCTTAAATAAGCGAAGCTCCTACGAGCAGTACTTC.

This rearrangement joins TRBV19 to TRBJ2-2, with 10 bases matching TRBD2. V shed 3 bases, J shed 2 bases, and the junction held 6 bases outside the gene matches. Germline CDR1 is LNHDA and CDR2 is SQIVND (reference sequence). The length of the CDR3 is 17 residues. Written as DNA, the CDR3 is TGTGCCAGTAGTATTGGTAGCGGGGGGCCTAACACCGGGGAGCTGTTTTTT. Translation gives CASSIGSGGPNTGELFF. The full variable domain, with the rest looked up from reference TRBV19 and TRBJ2-2, is DGGITQSPKYLFRKEGQNVTLSCEQNLNHDAMYWYRQDPGQGLRLIYYSQIVNDFQKGDIAEGYSVSREKKESFPLTVTSAQKNPTAFYLCASSIGSGGPNTGELFFGEGSRLTVL.

The chain carries TRBV15 and TRBJ1-5; TRBD1 is a possible D gene (6 bases). The CDR3 length is 15 residues. With 2 bases removed from V and 3 bases from J, the gap between germline ends came to 11 bases. Germline CDR1 reads LNHNV; CDR2 reads YYDKDF (reference sequence). CDR3 loop: CATSRNRDINQPQHF. Written as DNA, the CDR3 is TGTGCCACCAGCAGAAACCGGGACATCAATCAGCCCCAGCATTTT. Supplemented by reference TRBV15 and TRBJ1-5, the full variable domain reads DAMVIQNPRYQVTQFGKPVTLSCSQTLNHNVMYWYQQKSSQAPKLLFHYYDKDFNNEADTPDNFQSRRPNTSFCFLDIRSPGLGDTAMYLCATSRNRDINQPQHFGDGTRLSIL.

The table lists this clone with a few counts. J is TRBJ2-5 and V is TRBV13; D remains ambiguous. V was clipped by 5 bases and J by 5 bases, with 15 bases between them. In germline, CDR1 is PRHDT, CDR2 FYEKMQ (reference sequence). The CDR3 extends over 14 amino acids. The CDR3 region has the DNA TGTGCCAGCAGCACCCGGCGGACCGAGGAGACCCAGTACTTC. As protein: CASSTRRTEETQYF.

The V and J genes are TRBV2 and TRBJ1-4, with D perhaps TRBD1 (5 bases). The germline V gene has CDR1 SNHLY and CDR2 FYNNEI. The ends were cut back, 5 bases at V and 4 bases at J, with 11 bases in the middle. The CDR3 runs 14 residues. This CDR3 reads CASSRGGLNEKLFF. The CDR3 region has the DNA TGTGCCAGCAGTCGGGGCGGCCTTAATGAAAAACTGTTTTTT.

Comment on this clone: Within the sample, other DNA sequences also encode this same CDR3. This chain connects TRBV7-2 to TRBJ1-1; D is uncertain. Trimming stripped 1 base from V and 4 bases from J, with 10 bases between. The CDR3 is 14 residues long. Germline CDR1 SGHTA, CDR2 FQGNSA. CDR3 sequence: CASSLDGRGTEAFF. The DNA for the CDR3 is TGTGCCAGCAGCTTAGATGGCAGAGGCACTGAAGCTTTCTTT.

The chain carries TRBV3-1 (or the pseudogene TRBV3-2) and TRBJ1-5; TRBD1 is a possible D gene (6 bases). The CDR3 consists of 15 residues. Trimming removed 3 bases from V and 6 bases from J, with 15 bases in between. Germline V gene sequence: CDR1 LGHDT, CDR2 YNNKEL (reference sequence). The CDR3 spells CASSQEQGISQPQHF. Here the CDR3 DNA reads TGTGCCAGCAGCCAGGAACAGGGAATCAGTCAGCCCCAGCATTTT.

The V and J genes are TRBV5-1 and TRBJ2-7, with TRBD2 matching over 7 bases. The length of the CDR3 is 16 residues. Unmatched junction bases numbered 14, after V lost 4 bases and J lost 4 bases. From germline, CDR1 is SGHRS and CDR2 YFSETQ. CDR3 loop: CASSPSTSDQSYEQYF. The CDR3 nucleotides are TGCGCCAGCAGCCCCTCCACTAGCGACCAATCTTACGAGCAGTACTTC.